This TCR beta chain was found in a study of T cell responses to AZD1222 COVID-19 vaccine. Study-level background: Analysis merged second doses at about 4 or about 12 weeks.

About this clone itself: Its specificity is not known.

The CDR3 covers 13 residues. V was pared by 0 bases and J by 10 bases, with 11 bases between. Germline V gene data show CDR1 as SGHNT and CDR2 as YYREEE (reference sequence). TCRdb's copy holds only in-frame clones and misses some; the assay was immunoSEQ multiplex PCR. The sample records about 79,000 clones, more than 75% being singletons. Overall study results and limits: In the spike-specific TCR repertoire, nearly half reportedly target unmutated variant regions.

The chain uses TRBV5-4 and TRBJ2-1; no clear D gene. The specimen comprised peripheral blood, sampled on day 0 of AZD1222 vaccination. The sequence was collected from an adult in good health. Written as DNA, the CDR3 is TGTGCCAGCAGCTTGGATAGTTTTGGAGAGCAGTTCTTC. It translates to CASSLDSFGEQFF.